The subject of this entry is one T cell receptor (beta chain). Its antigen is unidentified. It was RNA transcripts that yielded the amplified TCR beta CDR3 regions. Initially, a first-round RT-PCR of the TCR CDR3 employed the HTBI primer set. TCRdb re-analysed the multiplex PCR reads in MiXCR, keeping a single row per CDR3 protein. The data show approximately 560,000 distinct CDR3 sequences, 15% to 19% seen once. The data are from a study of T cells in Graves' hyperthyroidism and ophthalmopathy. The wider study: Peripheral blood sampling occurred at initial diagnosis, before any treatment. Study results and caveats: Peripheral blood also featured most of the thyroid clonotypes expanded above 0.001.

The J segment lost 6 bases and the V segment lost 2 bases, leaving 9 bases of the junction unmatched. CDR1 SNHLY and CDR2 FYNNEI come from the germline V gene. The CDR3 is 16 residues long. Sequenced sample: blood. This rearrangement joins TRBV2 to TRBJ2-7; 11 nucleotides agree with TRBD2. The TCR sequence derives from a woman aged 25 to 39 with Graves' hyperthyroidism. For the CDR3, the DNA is TGTGCCAGCAGTGAACCACTAGCGGGAGTTGAACGCGAGCAGTACTTC. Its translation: CASSEPLAGVEREQYF.